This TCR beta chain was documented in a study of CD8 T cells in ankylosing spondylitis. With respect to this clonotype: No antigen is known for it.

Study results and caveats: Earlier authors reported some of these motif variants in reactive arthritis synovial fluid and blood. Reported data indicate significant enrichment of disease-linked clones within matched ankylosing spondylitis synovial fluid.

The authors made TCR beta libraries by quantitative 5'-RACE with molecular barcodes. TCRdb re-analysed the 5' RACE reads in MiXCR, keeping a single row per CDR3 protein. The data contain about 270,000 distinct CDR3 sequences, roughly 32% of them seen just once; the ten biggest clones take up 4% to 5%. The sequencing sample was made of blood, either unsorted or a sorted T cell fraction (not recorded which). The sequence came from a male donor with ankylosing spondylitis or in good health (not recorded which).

The CDR3 region is CSVEDRTVREGYTF. CDR3 in DNA: TGCAGCGTTGAAGATCGAACAGTAAGGGAAGGCTACACCTTC. The chain recombines TRBV29-1 with TRBJ1-2; D call uncertain. Per germline, CDR1 SQVTM and CDR2 ANQGSEA. V lost 0 bases and J lost 8, with 16 bases in between. This CDR3 spans 14 amino acids.